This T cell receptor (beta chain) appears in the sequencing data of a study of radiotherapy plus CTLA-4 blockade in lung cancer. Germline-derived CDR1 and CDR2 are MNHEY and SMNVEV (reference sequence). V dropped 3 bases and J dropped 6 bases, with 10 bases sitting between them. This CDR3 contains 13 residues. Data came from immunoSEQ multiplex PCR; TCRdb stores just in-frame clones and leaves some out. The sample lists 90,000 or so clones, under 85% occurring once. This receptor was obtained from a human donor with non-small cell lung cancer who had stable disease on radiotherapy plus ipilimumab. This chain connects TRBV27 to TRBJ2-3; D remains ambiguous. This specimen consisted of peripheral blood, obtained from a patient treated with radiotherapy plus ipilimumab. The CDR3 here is CASSFQPGDTQYF. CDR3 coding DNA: TGTGCCAGCAGTTTTCAACCCGGGGATACGCAGTATTTT.